One sample yielded the 27 T cell receptor beta chains listed below, sequenced in a study of shared clonotypes between healthy human individuals. TCRdb's table, derived via immunoSEQ multiplex PCR, lists solely in-frame clones and lacks some. The sample lists approximately 940,000 clones, more than 75% occurring once. Specimen: memory CD4+ T cells sorted from blood. Specified subset: CD45RA-negative fraction. These receptor sequences come from a man younger than 35 in good health.

This clone was recorded many times. The chain employs TRBV2 and TRBJ2-5; D is uncertain. V lost 10 bases to trimming and J lost 6 bases, with 12 bases between them. The CDR3 has 11 residues. Germline V CDR1 and CDR2: SNHLY, FYNNEI. DNA for the CDR3: TGTGCCACCAAGGGCAGACAGACCCAGTACTTC. It is translated as CATKGRQTQYF.

The chain employs TRBV5-1 and TRBJ2-1; the D gene is possibly TRBD2 (5 bases). The CDR3 consists of 14 residues. Germline V CDR1 and CDR2: SGHRS, YFSETQ. The V and J ends lost 4 bases and 7 bases respectively, with 15 bases between them. The DNA for the CDR3 is TGCGCCAGCAGCCCGTTAACGAGGGAGAATGAGCAGTTCTTC. It yields the protein CASSPLTRENEQFF.

V usage is TRBV5-6 and J usage is TRBJ1-1; unclear D gene. The CDR3 extends over 13 amino acids. Germline V gene lookup returns CDR1 SGHDT and CDR2 YYEEEE. Trimming stripped 2 bases from V and 7 bases from J, with 12 bases between. CDR3 amino acids: CASSFLRESEAFF. The CDR3 region has the DNA TGTGCCAGCAGCTTTCTCCGGGAAAGTGAAGCTTTCTTT.

Only a few counts were recorded for this clone. The chain joins TRBV5-5 to TRBJ2-1; the D gene is possibly TRBD2 (5 bases). This CDR3 is 15 amino acids long. Germline V gives CDR1 SGHKS, CDR2 YYEKEE (reference sequence). The germline V and J ends were trimmed by 4 bases and 9 bases, with 20 bases remaining between them. The CDR3, as DNA: TGTGCCAGCAGCCTGGAGGTTAGTGCCGCTATTGAGCAGTTCTTC. Protein sequence: CASSLEVSAAIEQFF.

V usage is TRBV14 and J usage is TRBJ1-1, with D maybe TRBD1 (5 bases). Germline V gives CDR1 SGHDN, CDR2 FVKESK. Trimming took 3 bases from V and 4 from J, leaving 18 bases between them. CDR3 length: 16 amino acids. CDR3 amino acids: CASSQWAGTGPTEAFF. CDR3 nucleotide sequence: TGTGCCAGCAGCCAGTGGGCCGGGACTGGGCCCACTGAAGCTTTCTTT.

J is TRBJ2-5 and V is TRBV7-9; D uncertain. Deletions cut 2 bases from V and 5 bases from J, with 15 bases between. CDR1 SEHNR and CDR2 FQNEAQ come from the germline V gene (reference sequence). The CDR3 runs to 15 residues. This chain's CDR3 is CASSLPTLYPETQYF. CDR3 sequence (DNA): TGTGCCAGCAGCTTACCGACACTCTATCCGGAGACCCAGTACTTC.

The CDR3 loop is CASSYGQGASGANVLTF. In nucleotides, the CDR3 is TGTGCCAGCAGTTACGGACAGGGGGCGTCTGGGGCCAACGTCCTGACTTTC. This chain links TRBV11-3 with TRBJ2-6; TRBD1 matches at 11 bases. Trimming at V came to 6 bases and at J to 1 base, leaving 5 bases not matched to a gene. This CDR3 contains 17 residues. Germline V gene lookup returns CDR1 SGHNT and CDR2 YENEEA.

This chain uses TRBV5-4 with TRBJ1-2; 8 nucleotides align to TRBD1. CDR1 is SGHNT, CDR2 YYREEE, per germline (reference sequence). V gave up 3 bases and J gave up 5 bases; unmatched junction bases: 9. CDR3 length: 15 residues. CDR3 nucleotide sequence: TGTGCCAGCAGCTCCCGGGTCGACAGGGGATATGGCTACACCTTC. Its translation is CASSSRVDRGYGYTF.

The V call is TRBV10-2, the J call TRBJ2-3; 7 bases map to TRBD2. The CDR3 is made up of 14 amino acids. Germline V gene data show CDR1 as WSHSY and CDR2 as SAAADI. V shed 8 bases, J shed 5 bases, and the junction held 10 bases outside the gene matches. The CDR3 DNA sequence: TGCGCCAGCCGCCGGGCGGGAGAGGTAGATACGCAGTATTTT. Its translation is CASRRAGEVDTQYF.

V gene TRBV10-3 combines with J gene TRBJ2-2; TRBD1 is a possible D gene (5 bases). Deletions cut 0 bases from V and 6 bases from J, with 11 bases between. Germline loops: CDR1 ENHRY, CDR2 SYGVKD. This CDR3 is 15 amino acids long. The CDR3 loop is CAISESRQGPGELFF. The CDR3 bases are TGTGCCATCAGTGAGTCGAGGCAGGGTCCCGGGGAGCTGTTTTTT.

In this sample, this clone turned up a few times. This rearrangement joins TRBV4-3 to TRBJ2-2; 12 bases are a match to TRBD2. The V gene end was trimmed by 0 bases and the J gene end by 7 bases; junction bases not matched to a gene: 12. Germline CDR1 LGHNA, CDR2 YSLEER. The CDR3 totals 19 residues. This CDR3 reads CASSQEPSGRGLKNGELFF. The CDR3 DNA sequence: TGCGCCAGCAGCCAAGAGCCTAGCGGGAGGGGCCTCAAGAACGGGGAGCTGTTTTTT.

The chain joins TRBV6-6 to TRBJ2-4; D is ambiguous. This CDR3 has 13 residues. Germline loops: CDR1 MNHNY, CDR2 SVGAGI (reference sequence). The ends were cut back, 2 bases at V and 6 bases at J, with 8 bases in the middle. The CDR3 sequence: CASSYVELNIQYF. The CDR3, as DNA: TGTGCCAGCAGTTACGTCGAATTAAACATTCAGTACTTC.

The rearrangement uses TRBV27 and TRBJ1-2; D remains ambiguous. This CDR3 has 13 amino acids. Looked up from germline, CDR1 is MNHEY and CDR2 is SMNVEV (reference sequence). Trimming took 5 bases from V and 1 from J, leaving 8 bases between them. CDR3 loop: CASSPLRNYGYTF. CDR3 sequence (DNA): TGTGCCAGCAGTCCCCTTCGTAACTATGGCTACACCTTC.

The chain links TRBV18 to TRBJ2-1, with 8 bases matching TRBD2. Trimming at V came to 3 bases and at J to 7 bases, leaving 5 bases not matched to a gene. The CDR3 sequence is 14 residues long. Germline CDR1 KGHSH, CDR2 LQKENI. CDR3 loop: CASSPAGGGNEQFF. The CDR3 DNA sequence: TGTGCCAGCTCACCGGCCGGGGGGGGTAATGAGCAGTTCTTC.

Concerning this clone itself: The sample contains more than one DNA sequence encoding this CDR3. The rearrangement uses TRBV10-1 and TRBJ1-1, with a tentative D call TRBD1 (6 bases). The germline gives CDR1 WNHNN, CDR2 SYGVQD (reference sequence). This CDR3 contains 13 residues. V gave up 3 bases and J gave up 1 base, with 6 bases separating them. DNA of the CDR3: TGCGCCAGCAGTGAACAGGGGAACACTGAAGCTTTCTTT. It encodes CASSEQGNTEAFF.

The table lists this clone with a count of one. V and J are TRBV11-2 and TRBJ2-2; 7 bases align to TRBD2. This CDR3 comprises 15 residues. J gave up 6 bases and V 5 bases, and 9 bases lay outside the gene matches. CDR1 is SGHAT and CDR2 is FQNNGV in the germline V gene. The CDR3: CASSPGGRESGELFF. CDR3 sequence (DNA): TGTGCCAGCAGCCCCGGGGGGAGGGAATCCGGGGAGCTGTTTTTT.

This chain joins TRBV7-2 and TRBJ2-1, with TRBD2 identical over 15 bases. This CDR3 is 18 amino acids long. CDR1 and CDR2 (germline): SGHTA, FQGNSA. V lost 4 bases and J lost 6; bases outside the gene matches: 10. CDR3 protein: CASSSIGLAGGFGNEQFF. The CDR3 DNA sequence: TGTGCCAGCAGCTCAATAGGACTAGCGGGAGGGTTCGGCAATGAGCAGTTCTTC.

The V call is TRBV6-4, the J call TRBJ2-3; maybe TRBD2 (7 bases). The CDR3 loop spans 17 amino acids. Germline V gene lookup returns CDR1 MRHNA and CDR2 SNTAGT. Trimming stripped 0 bases from V and 3 bases from J, with 16 bases between. CDR3 protein: CASSDSLRGARTDTQYF. The CDR3 DNA sequence: TGTGCCAGCAGTGACTCGCTACGGGGGGCTAGGACAGATACGCAGTATTTT.

The CDR3 DNA reads TGTGCCAGCTCACCACCTTACTATGGCTACACCTTC. It codes for CASSPPYYGYTF. V usage is TRBV18 and J usage is TRBJ1-2; no firm D call. Trimming removed 0 bases from V and 3 bases from J, with 2 bases in between. Germline CDR1 KGHSH, CDR2 LQKENI. This CDR3 has 12 amino acids. Based on the CDR3 plus reference TRBV18 and TRBJ1-2, the full variable domain is NAGVMQNPRHLVRRRGQEARLRCSPMKGHSHVYWYRQLPEEGLKFMVYLQKENIIDESGMPKERFSAEFPKEGPSILRIQQVVRGDSAAYFCASSPPYYGYTFGSGTRLTVV.

This clone was seen a single time. The rearrangement links TRBV30 to TRBJ2-7, with 7 bases fitting TRBD1. Germline-derived CDR1 and CDR2 are GTSNPN and SVGIG (reference sequence). Germline trimming cut 3 bases from V and 3 bases from J; bases unmatched to any gene: 8. The CDR3 is 14 residues long. The CDR3 bases are TGTGCCTGGAGAAAGAACTGGGACAGCTACGAGCAGTACTTC. Translated: CAWRKNWDSYEQYF.

This clone appeared a single time. This rearrangement joins TRBV7-9 to TRBJ2-3, with 9 positions matching TRBD2. Unmatched junction bases numbered 11, after V lost 4 bases and J lost 3 bases. The germline V gene has CDR1 SEHNR and CDR2 FQNEAQ (reference sequence). This CDR3 has 17 amino acids. The CDR3 region is CASSSLAGEGSTDTQYF. The CDR3 nucleotides read TGTGCCAGCAGCTCATTAGCGGGAGAAGGGAGTACAGATACGCAGTATTTT. Full variable domain (remainder filled in from reference TRBV7-9 and TRBJ2-3): DTGVSQNPRHKITKRGQNVTFRCDPISEHNRLYWYRQTLGQGPEFLTYFQNEAQLEKSRLLSDRFSAERPKGSFSTLEIQRTEQGDSAMYLCASSSLAGEGSTDTQYFGPGTRLTVL.

The chain joins TRBV15 to TRBJ2-1; D is perhaps TRBD2 (5 bases). Trimming shortened V by 1 base and J by 7 bases, and 20 bases separated the two germline ends. This CDR3 contains 17 residues. The germline V gene has CDR1 LNHNV and CDR2 YYDKDF (reference sequence). The DNA of the CDR3 is TGTGCCACCAGCAGAGGGTTGGGGAGTGGAACGGGTAATGAGCAGTTCTTC. It encodes CATSRGLGSGTGNEQFF.

This clone appeared a single time. V gene TRBV29-1 combines with J gene TRBJ2-2; D gene ambiguous. Germline V gene data show CDR1 as SQVTM and CDR2 as ANQGSEA. This CDR3 contains 12 residues. The germline V and J ends were trimmed by 4 bases and 3 bases, with 6 bases remaining between them. CDR3 DNA sequence: TGCAGCGTTGGACTGGACACCGGGGAGCTGTTTTTT. It translates to CSVGLDTGELFF.

This clone was counted between two and nine times. The chain links TRBV27 to TRBJ2-2, with a weak D call TRBD2 (6 bases). The CDR3 runs 15 residues. V lost 8 bases and J 10 bases, leaving 23 bases between the germline ends. Germline CDR1 reads MNHEY; CDR2 reads SMNVEV (reference sequence). The chain's CDR3 is CASFPRLGGGQELFF. Here the CDR3 DNA reads TGTGCCAGCTTTCCCCGACTCGGGGGAGGCCAGGAGCTGTTTTTT.

Only a few counts were recorded for this clone. The V and J genes are TRBV19 and TRBJ1-6, with 7 bases lining up with TRBD1. CDR1 and CDR2 (germline): LNHDA, SQIVND (reference sequence). Germline trimming cut 6 bases from V and 6 bases from J; bases unmatched to any gene: 5. This CDR3 is built from 14 residues. The CDR3 nucleotides read TGTGCCAGTAGCGACAGGGACCTTAATTCACCCCTCCACTTT. Amino acid sequence: CASSDRDLNSPLHF.

The chain carries TRBV11-2 and TRBJ1-3, with D hard to call. The germline CDR1 and CDR2 sequences are SGHAT and FQNNGV. V lost 2 bases and J lost 4, with 6 bases in between. The CDR3 is 13 residues long. This chain's CDR3 is CASSLMEGNTIYF. The CDR3 DNA follows: TGTGCCAGCAGCTTAATGGAGGGAAACACCATATATTTT.

The J gene is TRBJ2-7, the V gene TRBV5-1, with D hard to call. Per germline, CDR1 SGHRS and CDR2 YFSETQ. The V gene lost 6 bases and the J gene lost 4 bases, with 17 bases spanning the gap. The CDR3 totals 14 residues. In nucleotides, the CDR3 is TGCGCCAGCAAGCTAGAAGGGTCGGTGTACGAGCAGTACTTC. Translating it yields CASKLEGSVYEQYF.